This TCR beta chain came from a study of shared clonotypes between healthy human individuals. Measured with immunoSEQ multiplex PCR; TCRdb has only the in-frame clones, and not every one. The sample records millions of clones, 90% to 95% being singletons. Germline assignment: CDR1 SGHTA and CDR2 FQGNSA. The V and J ends lost 8 bases and 4 bases respectively, with 11 bases between them. The CDR3 totals 12 residues. This clone was observed once. The sequenced sample consisted of naive CD4+ T cells sorted from blood. The sample's subset: CD45RA+ positively selected. The rearrangement uses TRBV7-2 and TRBJ1-1; possible D gene TRBD1, 6 bases. The TCR originated in a man aged 18 to 29 in good health. The CDR3 loop is CASGRGVTEAFF. CDR3 in DNA: TGTGCCAGCGGGAGGGGGGTCACTGAAGCTTTCTTT.